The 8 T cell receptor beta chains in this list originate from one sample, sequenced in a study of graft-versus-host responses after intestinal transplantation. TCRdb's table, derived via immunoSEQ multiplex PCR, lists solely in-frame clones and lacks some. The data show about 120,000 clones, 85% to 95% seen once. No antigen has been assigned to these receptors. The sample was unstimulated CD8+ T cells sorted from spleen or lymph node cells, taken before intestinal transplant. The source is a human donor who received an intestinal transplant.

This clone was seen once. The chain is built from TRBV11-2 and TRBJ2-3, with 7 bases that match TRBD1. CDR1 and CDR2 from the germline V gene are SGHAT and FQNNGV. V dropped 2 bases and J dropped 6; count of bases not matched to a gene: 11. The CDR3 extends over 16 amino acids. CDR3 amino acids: CASSLYRGSLGDTQYF. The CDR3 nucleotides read TGTGCCAGCAGCTTATACAGGGGATCCTTGGGGGATACGCAGTATTTT.

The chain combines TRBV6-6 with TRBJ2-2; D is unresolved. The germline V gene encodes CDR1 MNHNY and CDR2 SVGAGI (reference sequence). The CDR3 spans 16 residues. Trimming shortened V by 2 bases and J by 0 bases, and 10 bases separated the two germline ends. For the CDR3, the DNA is TGTGCCAGCAGTTACGCGAGCGTCTCGAACACCGGGGAGCTGTTTTTT. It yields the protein CASSYASVSNTGELFF.

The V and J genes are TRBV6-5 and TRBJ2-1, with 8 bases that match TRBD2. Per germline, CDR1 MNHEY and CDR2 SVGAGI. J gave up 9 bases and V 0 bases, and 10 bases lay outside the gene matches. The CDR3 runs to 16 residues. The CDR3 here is CASSYSAVAGLGEQFF. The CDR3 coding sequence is TGTGCCAGCAGTTACTCGGCGGTAGCGGGATTAGGTGAGCAGTTCTTC.

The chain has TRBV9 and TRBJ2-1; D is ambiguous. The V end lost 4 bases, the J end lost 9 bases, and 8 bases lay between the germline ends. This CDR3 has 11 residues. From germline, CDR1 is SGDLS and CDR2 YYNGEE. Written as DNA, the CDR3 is TGTGCCAGCAGCCGTTCAGGTGAGCAGTTCTTC. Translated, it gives CASSRSGEQFF. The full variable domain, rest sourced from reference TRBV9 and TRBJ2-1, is DSGVTQTPKHLITATGQRVTLRCSPRSGDLSVYWYQQSLDQGLQFLIQYYNGEERAKGNILERFSAQQFPDLHSELNLSSLELGDSALYFCASSRSGEQFFGPGTRLTVL.

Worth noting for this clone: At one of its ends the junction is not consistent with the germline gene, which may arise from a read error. As DNA, the CDR3 is TGTGCTAGCAGCTTCCGAGCGGGAGGGCCTTACAATGAGCAGTTCTTC. It yields the protein CASSFRAGGPYNEQFF. The chain combines TRBV7-7 with TRBJ2-1, with 10 bases matching TRBD2. Germline CDR1 SSHAT, CDR2 FNYEAQ (reference sequence). The CDR3 runs to 16 residues.

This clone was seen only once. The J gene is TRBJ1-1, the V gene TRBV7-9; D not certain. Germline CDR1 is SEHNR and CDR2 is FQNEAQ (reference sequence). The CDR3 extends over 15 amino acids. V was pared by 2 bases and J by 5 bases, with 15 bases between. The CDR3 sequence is CASSLSSWGGTEAFF. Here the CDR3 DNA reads TGTGCCAGCAGCTTAAGCAGCTGGGGTGGGACTGAAGCTTTCTTT.

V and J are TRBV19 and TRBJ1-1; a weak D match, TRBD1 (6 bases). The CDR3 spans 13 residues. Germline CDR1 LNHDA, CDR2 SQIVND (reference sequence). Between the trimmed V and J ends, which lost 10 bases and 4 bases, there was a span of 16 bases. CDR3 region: CAIRGGGGTEAFF. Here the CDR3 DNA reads TGTGCCATCCGAGGGGGGGGAGGCACTGAAGCTTTCTTT.

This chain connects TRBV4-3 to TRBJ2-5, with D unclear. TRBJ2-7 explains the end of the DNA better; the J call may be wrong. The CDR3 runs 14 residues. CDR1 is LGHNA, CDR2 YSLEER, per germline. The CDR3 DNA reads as TGCGCCAGCAGCCAAGGGACGGTCGCCTACGAGCAGTACTTC. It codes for CASSQGTVAYEQYF.